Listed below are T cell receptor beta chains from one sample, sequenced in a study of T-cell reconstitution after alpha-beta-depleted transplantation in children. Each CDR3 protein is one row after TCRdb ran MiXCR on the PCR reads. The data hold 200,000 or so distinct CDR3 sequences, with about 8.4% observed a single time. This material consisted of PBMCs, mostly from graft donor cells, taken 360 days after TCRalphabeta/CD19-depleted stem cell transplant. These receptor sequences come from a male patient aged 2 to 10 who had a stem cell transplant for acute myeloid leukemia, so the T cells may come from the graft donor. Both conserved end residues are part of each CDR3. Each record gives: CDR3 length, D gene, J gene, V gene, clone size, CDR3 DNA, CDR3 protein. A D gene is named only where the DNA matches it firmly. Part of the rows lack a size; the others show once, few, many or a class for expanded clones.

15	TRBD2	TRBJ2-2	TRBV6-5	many	TGTGCCAGCAGTTACCTGGGACTAGCGTCCGGGGAGCTGTTTTTT	CASSYLGLASGELFF
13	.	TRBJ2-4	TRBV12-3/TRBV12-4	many	TGTGCCAGCAGCCCCGCGACACAAAACATTCAGTACTTC	CASSPATQNIQYF
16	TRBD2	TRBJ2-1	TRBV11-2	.	TGTGCCAGCAGCCCCCCTGGCGGGAGCTCCTACAATGAGCAGTTCTTC	CASSPPGGSSYNEQFF
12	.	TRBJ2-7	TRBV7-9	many	TGTGCCAGCACCAGGGGTGCCTACGAGCAGTACTTC	CASTRGAYEQYF
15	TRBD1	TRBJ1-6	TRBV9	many	TGTGCCAGCAGCGTAGAGGGACAGGGTAATTCACCCCTCCACTTT	CASSVEGQGNSPLHF
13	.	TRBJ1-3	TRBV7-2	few	TGTGCCAGCAGCGCCCGCATTGGAAACACCATATATTTT	CASSARIGNTIYF
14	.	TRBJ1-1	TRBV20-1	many	TGCAGTGCTAGAGTCGGGGCTCTGAACACTGAAGCTTTCTTT	CSARVGALNTEAFF
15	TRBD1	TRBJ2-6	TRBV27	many	TGTGCCAGCAGTTTCGGGACAGCCGGGGCCAACGTCCTGACTTTC	CASSFGTAGANVLTF
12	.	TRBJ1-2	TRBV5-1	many	TGCGCCAGCAGCCGAGACTTCTATGGCTACACCTTC	CASSRDFYGYTF
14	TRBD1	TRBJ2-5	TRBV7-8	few	TGTGCCAGCATGCTATCGACAGGGTACGAGACCCAGTACTTC	CASMLSTGYETQYF
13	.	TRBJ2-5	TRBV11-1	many	TGTGCCAGCAGCTCCCCTCTCAAAGAGACCCAGTACTTC	CASSSPLKETQYF
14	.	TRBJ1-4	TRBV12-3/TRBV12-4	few	TGTGCCAGCAGTTTGGGCAGTGTAGGAGAAAAACTGTTTTTT	CASSLGSVGEKLFF
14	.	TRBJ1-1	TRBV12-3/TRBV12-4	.	TGTGCCAGCACCGACCGGGATACCAACACTGAAGCTTTCTTT	CASTDRDTNTEAFF
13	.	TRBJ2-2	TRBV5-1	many	TGCGCCAGCAGCTACGAGGTCACCGGGGAGCTGTTTTTT	CASSYEVTGELFF
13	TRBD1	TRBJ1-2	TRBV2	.	TGTGCCAGCAGATTTACAGGGGGCTATGGCTACACCTTC	CASRFTGGYGYTF
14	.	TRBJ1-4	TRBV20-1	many	TGCAGTGCTAGAGAAGGGGGGGGTGGTGAAAAACTGTTTTTT	CSAREGGGGEKLFF
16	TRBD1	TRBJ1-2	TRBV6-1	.	TGTGCCAGCAGTGGGGGACAGGGGGCTTTTTACTATGGCTACACCTTC	CASSGGQGAFYYGYTF
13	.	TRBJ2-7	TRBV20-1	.	TGCAGTGCTAGAGGGGGGGAGAGGTACGAGCAGTACTTC	CSARGGERYEQYF
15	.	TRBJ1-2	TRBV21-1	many	TGTGCCAGCAGCAAAGCCGGACATTCTAACTATGGCTACACCTTC	CASSKAGHSNYGYTF
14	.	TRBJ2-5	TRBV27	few	TGTGCCAGCAGCTTTATATCCACTCAAGAGACCCAGTACTTC	CASSFISTQETQYF
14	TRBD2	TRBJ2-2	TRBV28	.	TGTGCCATGCGGCCCGCGGGAGGAGGTGGGGAGCTGTTTTTT	CAMRPAGGGGELFF
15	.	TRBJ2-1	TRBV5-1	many	TGCGCCAGCAGCTCTTTGCTGGGGGCGCCTAATGAGCAGTTCTTC	CASSSLLGAPNEQFF
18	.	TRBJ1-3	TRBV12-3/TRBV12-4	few	TGTGCCAGCAGCCCACAGGGATTCGGCCCCTTTTCTGGAAACACCATATATTTT	CASSPQGFGPFSGNTIYF
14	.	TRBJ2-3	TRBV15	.	TGTGCCACCAGCAGGGAGATGGGGACAGATACGCAGTATTTT	CATSREMGTDTQYF
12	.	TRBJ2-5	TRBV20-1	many	TGCAGTGCCGCCGTAGCGGAAGAGACCCAGTACTTC	CSAAVAEETQYF
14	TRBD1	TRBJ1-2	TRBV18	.	TGTGCCAGCTCGCCGGACAGGGGAAACTATGGCTACACCTTC	CASSPDRGNYGYTF
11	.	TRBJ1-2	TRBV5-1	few	TGCGCCAGCAGCTTGGATGGTGGCTACACCTTC	CASSLDGGYTF
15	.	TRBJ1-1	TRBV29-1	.	TGCAGCGTTGAAGGGGTCTCCGGAGGAGAAACTGAAGCTTTCTTT	CSVEGVSGGETEAFF
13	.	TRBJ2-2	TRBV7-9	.	TGTGCCAGGAGCTCGGAAGACACCGGGGAGCTGTTTTTT	CARSSEDTGELFF
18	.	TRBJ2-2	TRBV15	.	TGTGCCACCAGCAGAGTGGGGAGAGCCGGGACAAACACCGGGGAGCTGTTTTTT	CATSRVGRAGTNTGELFF
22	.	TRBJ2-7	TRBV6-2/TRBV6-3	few	TGTGCCAGCAGTTACCACTCTGGTGTTATCGGCGCCCCTAAGGTCAGCTCCTACGAGCAGTACTTC	CASSYHSGVIGAPKVSSYEQYF
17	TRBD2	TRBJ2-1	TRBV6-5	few	TGTGCCAGCAGTACCCGGACTAGCGGGAGGGTCGTCAATGAGCAGTTCTTC	CASSTRTSGRVVNEQFF
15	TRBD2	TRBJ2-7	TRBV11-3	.	TGTGCCAGCAGCCGCGGACTAGCGGGAGACTACGAGCAGTACTTC	CASSRGLAGDYEQYF
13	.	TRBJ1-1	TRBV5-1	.	TGCGCCAGCAGCATAGGACCTGGCACTGAAGCTTTCTTT	CASSIGPGTEAFF
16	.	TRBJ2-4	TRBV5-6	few	TGTGCCAGCAGCTTACTAGGAGTATTAGCCAAAAACATTCAGTACTTC	CASSLLGVLAKNIQYF
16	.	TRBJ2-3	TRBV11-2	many	TGTGCCAGCAGCTTAACCTCGGGACGGGGATTTGTTACGCAGTATTTT	CASSLTSGRGFVTQYF
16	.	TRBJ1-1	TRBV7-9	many	TGTGCCAGCAGCCCCTTTCTCTCCAGCATGAACACTGAAGCTTTCTTT	CASSPFLSSMNTEAFF
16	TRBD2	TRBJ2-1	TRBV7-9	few	TGTGCCAGCAGCGAACGGACTAGCGGTGGCCTTAATGAGCAGTTCTTC	CASSERTSGGLNEQFF
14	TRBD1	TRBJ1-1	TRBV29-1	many	TGCAGCGCTCGCGACAGGGAATACGGGGGTGAAGCTTTCTTT	CSARDREYGGEAFF
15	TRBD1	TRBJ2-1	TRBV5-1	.	TGCGCCAGCAGCTTGGGGACAGGGCCCTACAATGAGCAGTTCTTC	CASSLGTGPYNEQFF
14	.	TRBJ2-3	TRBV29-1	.	TGCAGCGTTGAAGATATGGTTTACACAGATACGCAGTATTTT	CSVEDMVYTDTQYF